Here is one T cell receptor beta chain with its context. Its antigen is undetermined. CDR3 length: 13 amino acids. V was pared by 5 bases and J by 1 base, with 8 bases between. The germline gives CDR1 PRHDT, CDR2 FYEKMQ (reference sequence). The data are from a study of T cell responses to AZD1222 COVID-19 vaccine. At the level of the study: Analysis merged second doses at about 4 or about 12 weeks. Overall study findings and caveats: Receipt of two AZD1222 doses was followed by a rise in Spike-specific TCR breadth and depth. Donors skewed white British and female; clonal diversity was possibly underestimated.

Clones were sequenced by immunoSEQ multiplex PCR, and TCRdb holds only the in-frame ones, with some missing. The table has 150,000 to 200,000 clones, about 89% seen once. Source: peripheral blood, taken on day 0 of AZD1222 vaccination. The receptor comes from an adult in good health. The chain couples TRBV13 to TRBJ1-1; D gene ambiguous. The DNA for the CDR3 is TGTGCCAGCAGCCACAGCGGGAACACTGAAGCTTTCTTT. Protein: CASSHSGNTEAFF.